The T cell receptor beta chain described here comes from a study of T-cell memory formation after mild COVID-19. About the research overall: TCR clusters largely stayed donor specific. Whole-study results and caveats: Mainly in CM and EM were contracting CD4+ clones; CD8+ were in EMRA. The study found balanced CD4/CD8 in clones contracting day 15 to 85 and a CD4+ lean in later expanders.

Each CDR3 protein is one row after TCRdb ran MiXCR on the 5' RACE reads. The sample has 470,000 or so distinct CDR3 sequences, more than 15% seen once. Germline CDR1 reads SGHTA; CDR2 reads FQGNSA. This CDR3 region has 17 residues. V was clipped by 0 bases and J by 6 bases; unmatched bases: 9. A few counts support this clonotype. Its antigen is unidentified. This chain links TRBV7-2 with TRBJ2-1; 9 bases agree with TRBD2. This sequence was found in a man between 18 and 35 years old who had mild COVID-19 (a few samples of this study predate the infection). Cell type and time point are not known. The sample was PBMCs or a T cell subset sorted from them (not recorded which). The CDR3: CASSLALAGNPLNEQFF. The CDR3 DNA sequence: TGTGCCAGCAGCTTAGCTCTAGCGGGGAATCCTCTCAATGAGCAGTTCTTC.